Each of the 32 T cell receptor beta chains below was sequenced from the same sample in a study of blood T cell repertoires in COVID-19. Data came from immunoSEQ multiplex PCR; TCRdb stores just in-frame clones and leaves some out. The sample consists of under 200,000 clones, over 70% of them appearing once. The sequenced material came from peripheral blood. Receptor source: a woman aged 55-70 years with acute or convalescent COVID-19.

The CDR3 spells CASSLAPEGAYGYTF. The CDR3 DNA follows: TGTGCCAGCAGTCTAGCGCCTGAGGGGGCGTATGGCTACACCTTC. V and J are TRBV28 and TRBJ1-2; 7 bases align to TRBD1. The germline CDR1 and CDR2 sequences are MDHEN and SYDVKM. CDR3 length equals 15 residues. After removal of 5 bases from V and 5 bases from J, the junction contained 11 bases not matched to a gene.

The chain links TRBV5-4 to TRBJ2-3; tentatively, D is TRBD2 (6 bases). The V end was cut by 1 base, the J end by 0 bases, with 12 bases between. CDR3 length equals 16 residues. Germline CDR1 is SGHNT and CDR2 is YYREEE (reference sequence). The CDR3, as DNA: TGTGCCAGCAGCTTGAACCGGGGGAGAAGCACAGATACGCAGTATTTT. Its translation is CASSLNRGRSTDTQYF.

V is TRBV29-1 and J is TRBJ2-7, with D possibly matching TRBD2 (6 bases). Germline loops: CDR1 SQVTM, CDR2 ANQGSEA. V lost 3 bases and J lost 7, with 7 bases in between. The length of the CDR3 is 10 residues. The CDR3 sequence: CSVEEGEQYF. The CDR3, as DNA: TGCAGCGTTGAGGAGGGGGAGCAGTACTTC.

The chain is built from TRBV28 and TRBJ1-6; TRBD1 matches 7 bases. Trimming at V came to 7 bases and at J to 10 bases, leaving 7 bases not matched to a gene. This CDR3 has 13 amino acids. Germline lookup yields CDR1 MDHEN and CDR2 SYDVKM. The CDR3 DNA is TGTGCCAGCACAAGGGACAGTCCCTCACCCCTCCACTTT. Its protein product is CASTRDSPSPLHF.

CDR3 loop: CASSQDWTGSNQPQHF. The CDR3, as DNA: TGTGCCAGCAGCCAGGACTGGACAGGGAGCAATCAGCCCCAGCATTTT. The rearrangement joins TRBV4-2 to TRBJ1-5; TRBD1 matches 8 bases. The CDR3 loop spans 16 amino acids. V gave up 3 bases and J gave up 1 base; unmatched junction bases: 5. Germline CDR1 reads LGHNA; CDR2 reads YNFKEQ.

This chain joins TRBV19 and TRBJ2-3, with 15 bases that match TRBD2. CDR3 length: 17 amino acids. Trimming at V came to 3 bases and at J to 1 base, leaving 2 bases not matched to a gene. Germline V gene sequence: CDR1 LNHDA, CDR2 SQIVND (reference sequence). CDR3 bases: TGTGCCAGTAGTATCGGACTAGCGGGGGGGGGCACAGATACGCAGTATTTT. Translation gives CASSIGLAGGGTDTQYF. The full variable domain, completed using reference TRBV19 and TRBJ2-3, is DGGITQSPKYLFRKEGQNVTLSCEQNLNHDAMYWYRQDPGQGLRLIYYSQIVNDFQKGDIAEGYSVSREKKESFPLTVTSAQKNPTAFYLCASSIGLAGGGTDTQYFGPGTRLTVL.

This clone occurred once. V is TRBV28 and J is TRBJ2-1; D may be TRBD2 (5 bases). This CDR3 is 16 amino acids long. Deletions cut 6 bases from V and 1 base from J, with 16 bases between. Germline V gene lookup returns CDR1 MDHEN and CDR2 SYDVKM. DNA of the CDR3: TGTGCCAGCAGCTCCATGGACGGGAAATCCTACAATGAGCAGTTCTTC. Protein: CASSSMDGKSYNEQFF. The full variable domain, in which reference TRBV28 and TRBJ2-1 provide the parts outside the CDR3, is DVKVTQSSRYLVKRTGEKVFLECVQDMDHENMFWYRQDPGLGLRLIYFSYDVKMKEKGDIPEGYSVSREKKERFSLILESASTNQTSMYLCASSSMDGKSYNEQFFGPGTRLTVL.

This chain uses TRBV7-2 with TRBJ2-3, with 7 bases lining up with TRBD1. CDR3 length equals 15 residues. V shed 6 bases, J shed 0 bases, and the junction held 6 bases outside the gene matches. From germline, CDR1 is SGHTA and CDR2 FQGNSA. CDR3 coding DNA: TGTGCCAGCAGAATGACAGGGCCCAGCACAGATACGCAGTATTTT. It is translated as CASRMTGPSTDTQYF.

The CDR3 protein is CASGRQSYGYTF. The DNA for the CDR3 is TGTGCCAGCGGACGACAGAGTTATGGCTACACCTTC. The chain uses TRBV7-9 and TRBJ1-2, with D possibly being TRBD1 (5 bases). Germline CDR1 reads SEHNR; CDR2 reads FQNEAQ (reference sequence). The CDR3 length is 12 residues. Trimming removed 8 bases at V and 5 bases at J, with 12 bases between.

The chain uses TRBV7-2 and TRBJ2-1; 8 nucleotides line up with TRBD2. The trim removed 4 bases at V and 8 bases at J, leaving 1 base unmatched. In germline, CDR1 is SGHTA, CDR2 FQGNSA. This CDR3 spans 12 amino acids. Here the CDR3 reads CASSWTSYEQFF. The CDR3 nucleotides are TGTGCCAGCAGCTGGACTAGCTATGAGCAGTTCTTC.

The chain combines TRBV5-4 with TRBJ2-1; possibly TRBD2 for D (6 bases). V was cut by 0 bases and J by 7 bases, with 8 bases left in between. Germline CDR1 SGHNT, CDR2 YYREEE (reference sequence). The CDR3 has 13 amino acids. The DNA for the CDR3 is TGTGCCAGCAGCTTGGTGGGGGGTAATGAGCAGTTCTTC. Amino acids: CASSLVGGNEQFF.

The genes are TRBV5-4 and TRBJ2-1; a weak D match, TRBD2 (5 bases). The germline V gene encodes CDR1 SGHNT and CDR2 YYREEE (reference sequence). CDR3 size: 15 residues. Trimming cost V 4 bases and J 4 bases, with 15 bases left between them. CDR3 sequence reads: CASSLGPGVYNEQFF. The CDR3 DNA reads TGTGCCAGCAGCCTAGGACCCGGGGTTTACAATGAGCAGTTCTTC.

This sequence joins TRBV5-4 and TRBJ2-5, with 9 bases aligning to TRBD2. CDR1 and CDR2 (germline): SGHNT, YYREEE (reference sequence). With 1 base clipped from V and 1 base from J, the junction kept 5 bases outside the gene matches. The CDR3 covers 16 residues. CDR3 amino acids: CASSLYTSGFQETQYF. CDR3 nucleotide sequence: TGTGCCAGCAGCTTGTACACTAGCGGGTTCCAAGAGACCCAGTACTTC.

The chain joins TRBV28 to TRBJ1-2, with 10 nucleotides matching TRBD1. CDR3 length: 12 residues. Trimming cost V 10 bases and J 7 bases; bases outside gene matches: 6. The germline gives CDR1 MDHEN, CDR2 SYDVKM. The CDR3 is CATGTGESGYTF. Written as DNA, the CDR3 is TGTGCCACCGGGACAGGGGAGAGTGGCTACACCTTC.

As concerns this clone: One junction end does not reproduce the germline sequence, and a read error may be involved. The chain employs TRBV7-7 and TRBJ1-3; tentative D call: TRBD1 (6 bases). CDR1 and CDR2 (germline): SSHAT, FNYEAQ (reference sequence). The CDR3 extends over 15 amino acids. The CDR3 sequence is CASSPLTGLGNTIYF. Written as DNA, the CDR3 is TGTGCTAGCAGCCCCTTAACAGGGCTCGGAAACACCATATATTTT.

This chain's CDR3 is CASSLAGGIPYNEQFF. The CDR3 bases are TGTGCCAGCAGTTTAGCGGGGGGTATCCCCTACAATGAGCAGTTCTTC. The V and J genes are TRBV27 and TRBJ2-1, with 8 nucleotides matching TRBD2. CDR3 size: 16 residues. Germline CDR1 MNHEY, CDR2 SMNVEV (reference sequence). J lost 2 bases, V lost 2 bases, and 5 bases had no gene match.

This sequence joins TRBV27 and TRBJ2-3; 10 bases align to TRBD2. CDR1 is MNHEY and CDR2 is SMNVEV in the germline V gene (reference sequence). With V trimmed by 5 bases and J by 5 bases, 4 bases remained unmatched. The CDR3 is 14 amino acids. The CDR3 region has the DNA TGTGCCAGCAGTACCAGCGGGGGGGAAGATACGCAGTATTTT. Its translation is CASSTSGGEDTQYF.

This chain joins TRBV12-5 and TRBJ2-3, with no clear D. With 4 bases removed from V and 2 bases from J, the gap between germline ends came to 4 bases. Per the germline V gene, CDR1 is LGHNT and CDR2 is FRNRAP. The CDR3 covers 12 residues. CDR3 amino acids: CASGSPTDTQYF. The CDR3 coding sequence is TGTGCTAGTGGTTCTCCCACAGATACGCAGTATTTT.

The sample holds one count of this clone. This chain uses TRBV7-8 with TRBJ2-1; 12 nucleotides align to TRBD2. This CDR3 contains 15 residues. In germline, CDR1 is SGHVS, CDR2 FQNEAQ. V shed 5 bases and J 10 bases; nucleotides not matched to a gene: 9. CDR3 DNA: TGTGCCAGCAGCCCTCAGGTACTAGCGGGGGGAGAGCAGTTCTTC. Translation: CASSPQVLAGGEQFF.

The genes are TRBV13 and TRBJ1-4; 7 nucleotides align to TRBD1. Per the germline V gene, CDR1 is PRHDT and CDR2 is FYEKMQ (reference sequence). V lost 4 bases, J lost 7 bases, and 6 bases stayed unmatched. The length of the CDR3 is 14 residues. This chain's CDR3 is CASSSRQGIEKLFF. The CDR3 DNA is TGTGCCAGCAGCTCAAGACAGGGTATTGAAAAACTGTTTTTT.

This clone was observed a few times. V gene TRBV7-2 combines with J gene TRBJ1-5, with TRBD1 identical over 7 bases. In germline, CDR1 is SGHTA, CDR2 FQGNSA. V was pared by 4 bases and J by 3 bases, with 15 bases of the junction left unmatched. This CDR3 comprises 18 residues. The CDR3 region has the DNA TGTGCCAGCAGCTCTGACCGCCCCGGGACAGCCGACAATCAGCCCCAGCATTTT. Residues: CASSSDRPGTADNQPQHF. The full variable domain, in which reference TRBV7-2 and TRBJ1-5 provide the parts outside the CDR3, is GAGVSQSPSNKVTEKGKDVELRCDPISGHTALYWYRQSLGQGLEFLIYFQGNSAPDKSGLPSDRFSAERTGGSVSTLTIQRTQQEDSAVYLCASSSDRPGTADNQPQHFGDGTRLSIL.

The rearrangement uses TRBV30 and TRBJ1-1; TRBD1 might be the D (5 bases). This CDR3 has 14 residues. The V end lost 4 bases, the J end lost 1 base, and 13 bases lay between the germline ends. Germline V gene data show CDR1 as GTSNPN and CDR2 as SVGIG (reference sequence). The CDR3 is CAWIGAGGNTEAFF. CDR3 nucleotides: TGTGCCTGGATAGGGGCCGGCGGGAACACTGAAGCTTTCTTT.

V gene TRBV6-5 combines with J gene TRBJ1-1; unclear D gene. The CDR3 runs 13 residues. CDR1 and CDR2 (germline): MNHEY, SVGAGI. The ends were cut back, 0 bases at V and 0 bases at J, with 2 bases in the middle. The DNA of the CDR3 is TGTGCCAGCAGTTACTCTATGAACACTGAAGCTTTCTTT. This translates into CASSYSMNTEAFF.

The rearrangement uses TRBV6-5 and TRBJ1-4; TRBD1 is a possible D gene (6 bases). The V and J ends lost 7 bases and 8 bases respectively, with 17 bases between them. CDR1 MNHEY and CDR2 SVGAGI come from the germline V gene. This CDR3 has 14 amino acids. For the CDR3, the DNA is TGTGCCAGCATGATAGGGGGGGTGAGGGAAAAACTGTTTTTT. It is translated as CASMIGGVREKLFF.

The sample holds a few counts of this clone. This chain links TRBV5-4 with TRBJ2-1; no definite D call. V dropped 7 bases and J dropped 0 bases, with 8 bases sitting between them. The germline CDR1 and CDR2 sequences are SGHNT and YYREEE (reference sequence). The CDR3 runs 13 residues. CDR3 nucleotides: TGTGCCAGCGCGTCGAGCTCCTACAATGAGCAGTTCTTC. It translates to CASASSSYNEQFF.

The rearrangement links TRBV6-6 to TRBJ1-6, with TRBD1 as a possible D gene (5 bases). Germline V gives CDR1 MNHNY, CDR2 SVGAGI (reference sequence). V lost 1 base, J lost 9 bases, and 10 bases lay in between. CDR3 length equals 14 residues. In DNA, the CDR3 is TGTGCCAGCAGTTACTTAGGGGTTGGTTCACCCCTCCACTTT. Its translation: CASSYLGVGSPLHF.

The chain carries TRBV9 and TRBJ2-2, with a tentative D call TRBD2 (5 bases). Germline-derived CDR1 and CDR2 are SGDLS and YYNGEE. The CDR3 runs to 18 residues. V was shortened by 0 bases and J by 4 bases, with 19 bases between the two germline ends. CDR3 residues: CASSVVATGFGSTGELFF. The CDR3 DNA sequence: TGTGCCAGCAGCGTAGTTGCAACGGGGTTTGGAAGCACCGGGGAGCTGTTTTTT.

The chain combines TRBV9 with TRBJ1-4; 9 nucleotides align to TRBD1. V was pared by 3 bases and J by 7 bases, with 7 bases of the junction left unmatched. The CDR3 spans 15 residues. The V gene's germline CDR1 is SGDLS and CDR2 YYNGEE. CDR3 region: CASSGTGGAGEKLFF. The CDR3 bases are TGTGCCAGCAGCGGCACAGGGGGCGCGGGTGAAAAACTGTTTTTT.

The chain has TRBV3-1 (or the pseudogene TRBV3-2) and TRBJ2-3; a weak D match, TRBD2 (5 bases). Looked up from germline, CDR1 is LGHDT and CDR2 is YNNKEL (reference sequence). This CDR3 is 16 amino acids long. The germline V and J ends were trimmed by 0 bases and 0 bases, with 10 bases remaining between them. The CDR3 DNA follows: TGTGCCAGCAGCCAAGATACGGGGTTGAGCACAGATACGCAGTATTTT. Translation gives CASSQDTGLSTDTQYF.

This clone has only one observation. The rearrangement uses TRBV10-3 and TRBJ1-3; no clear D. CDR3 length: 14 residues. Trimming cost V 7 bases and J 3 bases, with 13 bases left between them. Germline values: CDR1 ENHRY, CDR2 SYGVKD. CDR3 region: CAITEGGHGNTIYF. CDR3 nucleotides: TGTGCCATCACCGAGGGAGGCCATGGAAACACCATATATTTT.

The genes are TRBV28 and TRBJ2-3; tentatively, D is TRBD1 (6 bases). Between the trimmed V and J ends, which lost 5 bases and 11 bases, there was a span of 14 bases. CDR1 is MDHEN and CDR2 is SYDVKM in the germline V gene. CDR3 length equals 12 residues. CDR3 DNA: TGTGCCAGCAGTACACAGGGAAAGGGGCAGTATTTT. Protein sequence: CASSTQGKGQYF.

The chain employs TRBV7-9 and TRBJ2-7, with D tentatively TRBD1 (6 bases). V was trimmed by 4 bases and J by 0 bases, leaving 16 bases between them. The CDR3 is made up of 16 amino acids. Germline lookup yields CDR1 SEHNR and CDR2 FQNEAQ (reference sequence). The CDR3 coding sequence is TGTGCCAGCAGCTCGACGACAGGTTCTGGCTCCTACGAGCAGTACTTC. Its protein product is CASSSTTGSGSYEQYF.